This T cell receptor (beta chain) was captured by sequencing in a study of tumor-infiltrating lymphocytes in primary liver carcinoma. The template, approximately 500 ng total RNA, yielded TCR beta cDNA made with a constant-region primer. For TCR beta, libraries were produced by three nested multiplex PCR rounds using slightly modified ARM-PCR. For approximately 11 cycles apiece, the opening two PCR rounds ran with TRBV1-TRBV30 forward primers and a C-beta reverse primer. Via MiXCR, TCRdb re-called the multiplex PCR reads, giving one row per CDR3 protein. Of approximately 300,000 distinct CDR3 sequences listed, 65% were seen once; the top ten hold roughly 9%. The CDR3 runs to 17 residues. Germline-derived CDR1 and CDR2 are SGHAT and FQDESV (reference sequence). The blood RNA (from unsorted whole blood) was obtained, and germline DNA was also extracted. Sampling before surgery obtained about 4 milliliters of peripheral blood.

Regarding this clonotype: Compared with germline, one end of the junction differs, possibly owing to a read error.

This chain joins TRBV11-1 and TRBJ2-2; D tentatively fits TRBD1 or TRBD2 (6 bases each). The sequenced sample consisted of peripheral blood. This receptor was identified in a man aged 35 to 55 with primary liver carcinoma and hepatitis B virus infection. The DNA for the CDR3 is TGTGCCAGTAGCCTGGGGAGGACAGTTTGGAACACCGGGAAGCTGTTTTTT. Its translation: CASSLGRTVWNTGKLFF.